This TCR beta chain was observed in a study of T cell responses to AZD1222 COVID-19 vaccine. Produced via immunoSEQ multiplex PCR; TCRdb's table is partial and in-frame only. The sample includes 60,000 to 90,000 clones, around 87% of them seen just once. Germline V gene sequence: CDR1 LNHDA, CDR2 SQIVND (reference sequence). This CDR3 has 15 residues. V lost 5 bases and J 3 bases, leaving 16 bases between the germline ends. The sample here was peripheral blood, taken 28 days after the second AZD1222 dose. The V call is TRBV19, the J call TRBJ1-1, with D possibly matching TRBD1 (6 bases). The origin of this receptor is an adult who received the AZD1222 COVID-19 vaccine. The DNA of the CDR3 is TGTGCCAGTAGTGCGACAGGCTTTTGGGACACTGAAGCTTTCTTT. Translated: CASSATGFWDTEAFF.